This T cell receptor (beta chain) came from a study of T cell responses to AZD1222 COVID-19 vaccine. Data came from immunoSEQ multiplex PCR; TCRdb stores just in-frame clones and leaves some out. In the table there are 95,000 to 150,000 clones, roughly 87% of which are singletons. This CDR3 spans 15 amino acids. The V segment lost 5 bases and the J segment 5 bases; nucleotides outside the gene matches: 11. CDR1 is SEHNR and CDR2 is FQNEAQ in the germline V gene (reference sequence). The J gene is TRBJ1-1, the V gene TRBV7-9, with TRBD1 identical over 7 bases. This sequence originates from an adult in good health. Sequenced here: peripheral blood, sampled on day 0 of AZD1222 vaccination. CDR3 in DNA: TGTGCCAGCAGCCATATCCAGACAGGGAGTACTGAAGCTTTCTTT. This encodes CASSHIQTGSTEAFF.